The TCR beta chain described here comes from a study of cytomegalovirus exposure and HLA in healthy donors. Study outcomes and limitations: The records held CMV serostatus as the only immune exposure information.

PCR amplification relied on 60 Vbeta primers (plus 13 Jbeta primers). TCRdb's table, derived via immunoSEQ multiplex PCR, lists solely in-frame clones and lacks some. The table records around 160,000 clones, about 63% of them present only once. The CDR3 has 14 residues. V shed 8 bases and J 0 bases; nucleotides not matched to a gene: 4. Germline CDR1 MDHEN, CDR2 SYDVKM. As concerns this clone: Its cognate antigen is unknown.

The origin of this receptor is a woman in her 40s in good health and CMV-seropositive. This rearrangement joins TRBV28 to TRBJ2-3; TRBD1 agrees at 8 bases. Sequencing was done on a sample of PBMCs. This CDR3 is CASVDRVSTDTQYF. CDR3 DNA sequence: TGTGCCAGCGTGGACAGGGTGAGCACAGATACGCAGTATTTT.